The T cell receptor beta chain described here comes from a study of cytomegalovirus exposure and HLA in healthy donors. Germline lookup yields CDR1 SGHTA and CDR2 FQGNSA. V lost 1 base, J lost 2 bases, and 5 bases stayed unmatched. This CDR3 spans 15 amino acids. Primers for the PCR totalled 60 Vbeta and 13 Jbeta. Libraries were prepared by immunoSEQ multiplex PCR; TCRdb keeps only in-frame clonotypes and omits some of them. The sample shows around 180,000 clones, over 75% of them seen only once. General study results and limits: When analyzed later, a missense DCLRE1C variant was found to be linked to TCR beta V- and J-gene trimming. As a later analysis showed, several of the most significant clusters appeared to be linked to common viral pathogens. Reportedly, TCR beta sequences accurately predicted HLA-A and HLA-B alleles in most subjects.

Turning to this clone: Its antigen is not known.

The specimen was PBMCs. The J gene is TRBJ2-7, the V gene TRBV7-2; TRBD1 aligns across 7 bases. This receptor was taken from a girl under three years old in good health and CMV-seronegative. CDR3 in amino acids: CASSLVHGQAYEQYF. CDR3 DNA: TGTGCCAGCAGCTTAGTTCACGGACAGGCCTACGAGCAGTACTTC.